This TCR beta chain was documented in a study of identical twins. Study observations and caveats: A partial confounding effect on zero-insertion analyses could come from invariant MAIT and iNKT cells.

A note on this clonotype: Its matching antigen is unknown.

Each CDR3 protein gets one entry after TCRdb re-called the 5' RACE reads with MiXCR. The repertoire holds 450,000 or so distinct CDR3 sequences, with 13% to 15% as singletons. V lost 3 bases and J 3 bases, leaving 10 bases between the germline ends. Germline CDR1 and CDR2: SGDLS and YYNGEE. The CDR3 has 13 residues. This same sample was also part of a study on yellow fever vaccine responses in identical twins. This second study notes: Twins reportedly showed a vaccine T cell response that seemed partly convergent and partly personalized.

Sequencing was performed on CD4+ T cells sorted from blood. The clonotype originates from a woman between 18 and 29 years old in good health. The rearrangement links TRBV9 to TRBJ2-7; D uncertain. CDR3 in amino acids: CASSASDGYEQYF. The CDR3 DNA is TGTGCCAGCAGCGCATCGGACGGCTACGAGCAGTACTTC.